These T cell receptor beta chains were read from a single sample in a study of PD-1 blockade in mismatch repair-deficient tumors. Produced via immunoSEQ multiplex PCR; TCRdb's table is partial and in-frame only. Of about 120,000 clones listed, 70% to 80% are singletons. Sequencing was performed on peripheral blood, taken about 13 months after starting pembrolizumab. The receptors come from an adult with mismatch repair-deficient cancer. Each CDR3 is given with its conserved first and last residue. The order of the fields is V gene, D gene, clone size, J gene, CDR3 protein, CDR3 DNA. D genes are given only for firm matches. Expanded clones are given a class, and other clones once, few, many or no size at all.

>TRBV30|TRBD2|NA|TRBJ2-2
CASKLAAGPGELFF
TGTGCCTCAAAACTAGCGGCTGGACCCGGGGAGCTGTTTTTT
>TRBV6-5|NA|NA|TRBJ2-7
CASSYGRSGEQYF
TGTGCCAGCAGTTACGGCCGAAGTGGCGAGCAGTACTTC
>TRBV9|NA|NA|TRBJ2-5
CASSVASETQYF
TGTGCCAGCAGCGTAGCGTCAGAGACCCAGTACTTC
>TRBV6-6|TRBD1|once|TRBJ1-5
CATRQGGVTAQPQHF
TGTGCCACTCGCCAGGGGGGGGTTACGGCTCAGCCCCAGCATTTT
>TRBV6-1|TRBD1|NA|TRBJ1-1
CASSGRTGVTEAFF
TGTGCCAGCAGTGGCCGGACAGGGGTCACTGAAGCTTTCTTT
>TRBV6-1|NA|NA|TRBJ1-1
CASSEQRGQGVVEAFF
TGTGCCAGCAGTGAACAGCGGGGCCAGGGTGTGGTTGAAGCTTTCTTT
>TRBV7-9|NA|NA|TRBJ1-5
CASSPSPREQPQHF
TGTGCCAGCAGCCCCAGCCCCCGGGAGCAGCCCCAGCATTTT
>TRBV29-1|NA|NA|TRBJ1-1
CSVPDRSEAFF
TGCAGCGTCCCCGACAGGTCTGAAGCTTTCTTT
>TRBV5-1|NA|NA|TRBJ2-2
CASSPEEGYTGELFF
TGCGCCAGCAGCCCTGAAGAGGGGTACACCGGGGAGCTGTTTTTT
>TRBV19|NA|NA|TRBJ1-2
CASSAWAESNYGYTF
TGTGCCAGTAGTGCCTGGGCAGAATCTAACTATGGCTACACCTTC
>TRBV7-2|NA|NA|TRBJ1-3
CASSTTGSYSGNTIYF
TGTGCCAGCAGCACAACAGGGTCCTACTCTGGAAACACCATATATTTT
>TRBV5-6|TRBD2|NA|TRBJ2-1
CASSFGLAGEFDEQFF
TGTGCCAGCAGCTTCGGACTAGCGGGAGAATTTGATGAGCAGTTCTTC
>TRBV19|NA|NA|TRBJ2-2
CASRSRGSNTGELFF
TGTGCCAGTAGATCTAGGGGTTCGAACACCGGGGAGCTGTTTTTT
>TRBV11-2|NA|many|TRBJ2-1
CASSLWLASYNEQFF
TGTGCCAGCAGCTTATGGCTAGCGAGCTACAATGAGCAGTTCTTC
>TRBV11-2|TRBD1|many|TRBJ1-1
CASTIRQGSEAFF
TGTGCCAGCACTATTCGACAGGGGTCGGAGGCTTTCTTT
>TRBV7-2|TRBD2|many|TRBJ2-1
CASSSVREFTNEQFF
TGTGCCAGCAGTTCAGTGCGGGAGTTCACGAATGAGCAGTTCTTC
>TRBV10-1|TRBD2|NA|TRBJ2-7
CASGAGDIHEQYF
TGCGCCAGCGGGGCGGGAGATATCCACGAGCAGTACTTC
>TRBV9|NA|few|TRBJ2-2
CASSVGVSGELFF
TGTGCCAGCAGCGTAGGTGTTTCCGGGGAGCTGTTTTTT
>TRBV27|TRBD1|NA|TRBJ1-1
CASSLQTGAKTEAFF
TGTGCCAGCAGTTTACAGACAGGGGCCAAGACTGAAGCTTTCTTT
>TRBV5-1|NA|NA|TRBJ1-5
CASRGGDSNQPQHF
TGCGCCAGCAGGGGGGGTGATAGCAATCAGCCCCAGCATTTT
>TRBV6-5|NA|NA|TRBJ1-2
CASSTTGTNYGYTF
TGTGCCAGCAGTACCACAGGGACTAACTATGGCTACACCTTC
>TRBV5-1|NA|NA|TRBJ2-3
CASSEGTPTDTQYF
TGCGCCAGCAGCGAGGGGACCCCCACAGATACGCAGTATTTT
>TRBV6-6|TRBD1|NA|TRBJ2-7
CASSRTGTGEYEQYF
TGTGCCAGCAGTCGGACCGGGACAGGGGAATACGAGCAGTACTTC
>TRBV7-3|TRBD2|once|TRBJ2-1
CASSLGTNSYNEQFF
TGTGCCAGCAGCTTAGGGACTAACTCCTACAATGAGCAGTTCTTC
>TRBV7-2|TRBD1|NA|TRBJ1-2
CASSLARSGGFGYTF
TGTGCCAGCAGCTTAGCGCGGTCAGGGGGTTTTGGCTACACCTTC
>TRBV5-1|NA|NA|TRBJ2-1
CASSLFGQSNEQFF
TGCGCCAGCAGCTTGTTCGGACAGTCGAATGAGCAGTTCTTC
>TRBV5-1|NA|NA|TRBJ2-5
CASSLVFRFVSFGETQYF
TGCGCCAGCAGCTTGGTTTTCCGGTTCGTAAGCTTCGGGGAGACCCAGTACTTC
>TRBV9|NA|NA|TRBJ1-5
CASSAGVGQPQHF
TGTGCCAGCAGCGCCGGAGTAGGGCAGCCCCAGCATTTT
>TRBV6-6|NA|NA|TRBJ2-3
CASSYRQPSDTQYF
TGTGCCAGCAGTTACCGGCAGCCCTCGGATACGCAGTATTTT
>TRBV19|TRBD1|NA|TRBJ2-1
CASTPRQGNSEQFF
TGTGCCAGTACCCCTAGACAGGGAAACTCTGAGCAGTTCTTC
>TRBV14|TRBD1|NA|TRBJ2-7
CASNRQGSNYEQYF
TGTGCCAGCAACCGACAGGGGTCTAACTACGAGCAGTACTTC
>TRBV5-1|NA|NA|TRBJ1-1
CASSLSGNSNTEAFF
TGCGCCAGCAGCTTGTCTGGGAACTCGAACACTGAAGCTTTCTTT
>TRBV6-5|NA|few|TRBJ1-2
CASSAGGGYTF
TGTGCCAGCAGTGCGGGGGGTGGCTACACCTTC
>TRBV29-1|NA|NA|TRBJ1-1
CSVEMGGMNTEAFF
TGCAGCGTTGAAATGGGGGGAATGAACACTGAAGCTTTCTTT
>TRBV27|TRBD1|NA|TRBJ2-6
CASSVGQGLGGGANVLTF
TGTGCCAGCAGTGTTGGACAGGGCCTGGGGGGAGGGGCCAACGTCCTGACTTTC